One and the same sample provided the 23 T cell receptor beta chains below, sequenced in a study of T cells in localized non-small cell lung cancer. The table came from immunoSEQ multiplex PCR; TCRdb's copy has only in-frame clones and leaves some out. The table lists around 25,000 clones, about nine tenths of them singletons, with 1.1% in the top ten. The sample in question was peripheral blood, obtained before any cancer treatment. These receptors originate from a woman aged 35 to 70 with stage I lung adenocarcinoma.

This chain connects TRBV12-5 to TRBJ1-3; no clear D gene. This CDR3 spans 16 amino acids. Trimming pared 6 bases from V and 4 bases from J, leaving 19 bases between. Per germline, CDR1 LGHNT and CDR2 FRNRAP. CDR3 coding DNA: TGTGCTAGTGGGTCGCCCTTGGCAGGCCCGGGAAACACCATATATTTT. Translating it yields CASGSPLAGPGNTIYF.

The chain uses TRBV4-3 and TRBJ2-1; TRBD2 aligns across 7 bases. The CDR3 spans 15 residues. Germline CDR1 reads LGHNA; CDR2 reads YSLEER. The V segment lost 7 bases and the J segment 7 bases; nucleotides outside the gene matches: 13. The CDR3 DNA reads TGCGCCAGCACCAAAGTGGGGGGGTCGGGTAATGAGCAGTTCTTC. It specifies CASTKVGGSGNEQFF.

This chain joins TRBV7-3 and TRBJ2-1; 10 bases map to TRBD2. The CDR3 sequence is 17 residues long. Germline loops: CDR1 SGHTA, CDR2 FQGTGA. V dropped 5 bases and J dropped 4; count of bases not matched to a gene: 11. CDR3 residues: CASSTTSSGGAYNEQFF. CDR3 DNA sequence: TGTGCCAGCAGCACTACATCTAGCGGGGGAGCTTACAATGAGCAGTTCTTC.

The gene calls are TRBV19 and TRBJ2-7, with D perhaps matching TRBD1 (5 bases). Trimming cost V 3 bases and J 0 bases, with 9 bases left between them. The CDR3 extends over 14 amino acids. Germline V gene sequence: CDR1 LNHDA, CDR2 SQIVND (reference sequence). The CDR3 sequence: CASSIQGSSYEQYF. In DNA, the CDR3 is TGTGCCAGTAGTATTCAGGGTAGCTCCTACGAGCAGTACTTC.

A few counts support this clone. The rearrangement joins TRBV9 to TRBJ1-2; the D gene is possibly TRBD1 (5 bases). The CDR3 spans 13 residues. V was trimmed by 0 bases and J by 2 bases, leaving 5 bases between them. The germline gives CDR1 SGDLS, CDR2 YYNGEE. CDR3: CASSVDRNYGYTF. The CDR3 coding sequence is TGTGCCAGCAGCGTAGACAGGAACTATGGCTACACCTTC. The full variable domain, in which reference TRBV9 and TRBJ1-2 provide the parts outside the CDR3, is DSGVTQTPKHLITATGQRVTLRCSPRSGDLSVYWYQQSLDQGLQFLIQYYNGEERAKGNILERFSAQQFPDLHSELNLSSLELGDSALYFCASSVDRNYGYTFGSGTRLTVV.

The V gene is TRBV6-5, the J gene TRBJ1-1; D is perhaps TRBD1 (6 bases). This CDR3 region has 15 residues. Germline V lookup: CDR1 MNHEY, CDR2 SVGAGI. The V end was cut by 5 bases, the J end by 4 bases, with 17 bases between. CDR3 sequence reads: CASSRVGGFGTEAFF. The CDR3 DNA reads TGTGCCAGCAGTCGTGTCGGGGGCTTCGGCACTGAAGCTTTCTTT.

This sequence joins TRBV27 and TRBJ2-7; D is ambiguous. Trimming shortened V by 2 bases and J by 8 bases, and 13 bases separated the two germline ends. Germline-derived CDR1 and CDR2 are MNHEY and SMNVEV (reference sequence). The length of the CDR3 is 13 residues. CDR3 DNA: TGTGCCAGCAGTTTACGACCGCCGCAGAAGCAGTACTTC. Translation: CASSLRPPQKQYF.

This chain joins TRBV29-1 and TRBJ2-4; D remains unclear. Deletions cut 3 bases from V and 3 bases from J, with 15 bases between. Looked up from germline, CDR1 is SQVTM and CDR2 is ANQGSEA. The CDR3 is 15 amino acids. This CDR3 is CSVEVVIFGKNIQYF. The DNA of the CDR3 is TGCAGCGTTGAGGTGGTCATTTTTGGCAAAAACATTCAGTACTTC.

The table lists this clone with a count of one. This sequence joins TRBV28 and TRBJ2-5; a weak D match, TRBD1 (6 bases). V was shortened by 5 bases and J by 5 bases, with 12 bases between the two germline ends. CDR1 and CDR2 (germline): MDHEN, SYDVKM. The CDR3 length is 13 residues. This CDR3 is CASSPQGRETQYF. The CDR3 coding sequence is TGTGCCAGCAGTCCACAGGGTCGGGAGACCCAGTACTTC.

This chain connects TRBV28 to TRBJ2-2, with a tentative D call TRBD1 (5 bases). Trimming pared 5 bases from V and 3 bases from J, leaving 13 bases between. The CDR3 covers 15 residues. The germline CDR1 and CDR2 sequences are MDHEN and SYDVKM. The CDR3 DNA is TGTGCCAGCAGTGCTAGAAGGGGTTACACCGGGGAGCTGTTTTTT. Amino acids: CASSARRGYTGELFF.

This chain connects TRBV6-6 to TRBJ1-5; no clear D gene. CDR3 size: 13 residues. Trimming cost V 0 bases and J 5 bases, with 5 bases left between them. Germline V CDR1 and CDR2: MNHNY, SVGAGI (reference sequence). The CDR3 here is CASSYSTHQPQHF. CDR3 coding DNA: TGTGCCAGCAGTTACTCGACCCATCAGCCCCAGCATTTT.

The rearrangement uses TRBV6-4 and TRBJ2-5; the D is unclear. The V end lost 2 bases, the J end lost 5 bases, and 0 bases lay between the germline ends. The germline CDR1 and CDR2 sequences are MRHNA and SNTAGT. The CDR3 has 10 residues. This chain's CDR3 is CASSDETQYF. CDR3 DNA sequence: TGTGCCAGCAGTGACGAGACCCAGTACTTC.

This sequence joins TRBV7-2 and TRBJ1-4; D not certain. The V and J ends lost 5 bases and 7 bases respectively, with 14 bases between them. Germline V gives CDR1 SGHTA, CDR2 FQGNSA. The CDR3 spans 14 residues. The CDR3 region has the DNA TGTGCCAGCAGCCCCTATAAAGCATCTGAAAAACTGTTTTTT. This encodes CASSPYKASEKLFF.

The chain couples TRBV2 to TRBJ1-2, with D perhaps matching TRBD1 (5 bases). CDR3 length: 15 residues. Germline CDR1 reads SNHLY; CDR2 reads FYNNEI. The V end was cut by 3 bases, the J end by 4 bases, with 15 bases between. The CDR3 loop is CASSDGGLIGYGYTF. The CDR3 nucleotides read TGTGCCAGCAGTGATGGGGGTTTAATAGGCTATGGCTACACCTTC.

V usage is TRBV13 and J usage is TRBJ2-7; D is ambiguous. Trimming shortened V by 2 bases and J by 4 bases, and 3 bases separated the two germline ends. The CDR3 covers 11 residues. The germline CDR1 and CDR2 sequences are PRHDT and FYEKMQ (reference sequence). In nucleotides, the CDR3 is TGTGCCAGCAGCTTATTGTACGAGCAGTACTTC. It specifies CASSLLYEQYF.

A single count supports this clone. J is TRBJ1-1 and V is TRBV5-1; 7 nucleotides align to TRBD1. CDR1 is SGHRS and CDR2 is YFSETQ in the germline V gene. J gave up 1 base and V 4 bases, and 4 bases lay outside the gene matches. This CDR3 comprises 14 residues. The CDR3 protein is CASSPGTENTEAFF. The CDR3 DNA reads as TGCGCCAGCAGCCCAGGGACAGAGAACACTGAAGCTTTCTTT.

The gene calls are TRBV28 and TRBJ1-4, with D possibly matching TRBD1 (6 bases). In germline, CDR1 is MDHEN, CDR2 SYDVKM. There are 16 residues in the CDR3. With 2 bases removed from V and 0 bases from J, the gap between germline ends came to 10 bases. CDR3 in amino acids: CASSLLQGATNEKLFF. The CDR3 nucleotides read TGTGCCAGCAGTTTACTACAGGGCGCAACTAATGAAAAACTGTTTTTT.

The CDR3 coding sequence is TGCGCCAGCAGCCCCGGGACAGGGAGTTTAGAGACCCAGTACTTC. Its translation is CASSPGTGSLETQYF. The chain recombines TRBV5-1 with TRBJ2-5; TRBD1 matches at 9 bases. V trimming: 4 bases; J trimming: 4 bases; junction bases outside the gene matches: 8. Germline CDR1 SGHRS, CDR2 YFSETQ. The length of the CDR3 is 15 residues.

V usage is TRBV28 and J usage is TRBJ1-5; D may be TRBD1 (5 bases). The CDR3 has 15 amino acids. Germline V CDR1 and CDR2: MDHEN, SYDVKM. Trimming removed 2 bases at V and 2 bases at J, with 10 bases between. The CDR3 region has the DNA TGTGCCAGCAGTTTAGTGGGACGGGGCAATCAGCCCCAGCATTTT. The encoded protein is CASSLVGRGNQPQHF.

The DNA of the CDR3 is TGTGCCAGCAGTTCCACCGGCGGTAATGAAAAACTGTTTTTT. Amino acid sequence: CASSSTGGNEKLFF. The rearrangement joins TRBV6-5 to TRBJ1-4; D ambiguous. This CDR3 region has 14 residues. V lost 4 bases, J lost 4 bases, and 10 bases lay in between. Per the germline V gene, CDR1 is MNHEY and CDR2 is SVGAGI.

This clone was seen more than once but under ten times. The chain recombines TRBV9 with TRBJ2-3; D gene ambiguous. The V and J ends lost 2 bases and 5 bases respectively, with 12 bases between them. The CDR3 covers 14 residues. The germline CDR1 and CDR2 sequences are SGDLS and YYNGEE. DNA of the CDR3: TGTGCCAGCAGCGTCAGCCCGTCCGGAGATACGCAGTATTTT. It is translated as CASSVSPSGDTQYF.

The genes are TRBV15 and TRBJ1-2; D is possibly TRBD1 (6 bases). CDR1 is LNHNV and CDR2 is YYDKDF in the germline V gene (reference sequence). Trimming pared 0 bases from V and 2 bases from J, leaving 13 bases between. This CDR3 has 16 amino acids. CDR3 DNA sequence: TGTGCCACCAGCAGAGATAGGGGGGCCGGAAACTATGGCTACACCTTC. It translates to CATSRDRGAGNYGYTF.

The chain combines TRBV27 with TRBJ2-2, with D perhaps matching TRBD2 (5 bases). This CDR3 has 13 amino acids. The V end was cut by 7 bases, the J end by 4 bases, with 10 bases between. Per the germline V gene, CDR1 is MNHEY and CDR2 is SMNVEV (reference sequence). The CDR3 spells CASTPGFTGELFF. CDR3 nucleotides: TGTGCCAGCACCCCGGGATTCACCGGGGAGCTGTTTTTT.